Below, 10 T cell receptor beta chains from the same sample are listed, as sequenced in a study of technical replicates of blood from a few donors. The protocol was immunoSEQ multiplex PCR, while the TCRdb copy is restricted to in-frame clones and leaves out a portion. The data show fewer than 80,000 clones, with about 86% seen just once and around 4.8% held by the top ten. Sequencing was carried out using PBMCs. Source of these receptors: a human donor in good health. Some clones in this sample may be carry-over from other donors' samples.

This clone has more than one count but fewer than ten. V is TRBV7-2 and J is TRBJ1-2, with D maybe TRBD1 (5 bases). V was shortened by 6 bases and J by 6 bases, with 17 bases between the two germline ends. This CDR3 is built from 14 residues. Per germline, CDR1 SGHTA and CDR2 FQGNSA. Here the CDR3 DNA reads TGTGCCAGCAGGGGACCAGGGAAGCGGGATGGCTACACCTTC. Translated, it gives CASRGPGKRDGYTF.

The rearrangement joins TRBV2 to TRBJ2-2; D is unclear. The CDR3 is 12 residues long. Germline V gene lookup returns CDR1 SNHLY and CDR2 FYNNEI. Trimming took off 6 bases at V and 2 bases at J, with 4 bases between the two ends. The CDR3 DNA sequence: TGTGCCAGCAGCAGAAACACCGGGGAGCTGTTTTTT. Translated: CASSRNTGELFF.

V is TRBV6-6 and J is TRBJ2-1; possibly TRBD1 for D (6 bases). CDR1 MNHNY and CDR2 SVGAGI come from the germline V gene (reference sequence). Trimming took off 5 bases at V and 9 bases at J, with 14 bases between the two ends. The CDR3 sequence is 13 residues long. CDR3 amino acids: CASSLPRRGEQFF. The CDR3 coding sequence is TGTGCCAGCAGTCTCCCGCGCAGGGGTGAGCAGTTCTTC.

The sample holds one count of this clone. The chain combines TRBV7-9 with TRBJ1-5; 9 bases align to TRBD1. CDR3 length: 15 residues. Germline V lookup: CDR1 SEHNR, CDR2 FQNEAQ (reference sequence). The V and J ends lost 4 bases and 5 bases, in that order; junction bases with no gene match: 6. The CDR3 reads CASSSGTGIHQPQHF. The CDR3 DNA is TGTGCCAGCAGCTCGGGGACAGGGATTCATCAGCCCCAGCATTTT.

V is TRBV9 and J is TRBJ1-3; 7 bases line up with TRBD1. Germline V CDR1 and CDR2: SGDLS, YYNGEE. There are 15 residues in the CDR3. V lost 5 bases, J lost 0 bases, and 5 bases stayed unmatched. CDR3 nucleotide sequence: TGTGCCAGCAGTGGGGACAGCTACTCTGGAAACACCATATATTTT. Its translation is CASSGDSYSGNTIYF.

This rearrangement joins TRBV10-1 to TRBJ2-1; D perhaps matches TRBD2 (5 bases). Trimming removed 2 bases from V and 12 bases from J, with 11 bases in between. Per germline, CDR1 WNHNN and CDR2 SYGVQD (reference sequence). The CDR3 covers 12 residues. For the CDR3, the DNA is TGCGCCAGCAGTGAGGAGCGGCAGGTGCAGTTCTTC. Encoded protein: CASSEERQVQFF.

The rearrangement uses TRBV18 and TRBJ2-7, with 10 bases aligning to TRBD2. V trimming: 3 bases; J trimming: 0 bases; junction bases outside the gene matches: 2. CDR3 length equals 15 residues. Germline V gene lookup returns CDR1 KGHSH and CDR2 LQKENI. The CDR3, as DNA: TGTGCCAGCTCACCCCTAGCGGGGGTCTCCTACGAGCAGTACTTC. It yields the protein CASSPLAGVSYEQYF.

The chain links TRBV4-1 to TRBJ1-3, with D perhaps matching TRBD1 (5 bases). Trimming left V 4 bases short and J 3 bases short, with 22 bases between. There are 18 residues in the CDR3. The germline V gene has CDR1 MGHRA and CDR2 YSYEKL. CDR3 protein: CASSPGPQKGLDGNTIYF. The CDR3 nucleotides read TGCGCCAGCAGCCCTGGGCCACAAAAGGGGCTGGATGGAAACACCATATATTTT.

This chain joins TRBV11-1 and TRBJ2-3; 10 bases agree with TRBD2. Germline V gene lookup returns CDR1 SGHAT and CDR2 FQDESV (reference sequence). This CDR3 has 17 amino acids. Trimming cost V 4 bases and J 6 bases; bases outside gene matches: 13. The CDR3 DNA reads as TGTGCCAGCAGCTACGATAGCGGGAGGCCGGTCGTGGATACGCAGTATTTT. Residues: CASSYDSGRPVVDTQYF.

V and J are TRBV7-2 and TRBJ1-3; D not resolved. V was cut by 5 bases and J by 0 bases, with 11 bases left in between. In germline, CDR1 is SGHTA, CDR2 FQGNSA. The length of the CDR3 is 15 residues. The CDR3 here is CASSRGGNSGNTIYF. The CDR3 DNA is TGTGCCAGCAGCCGCGGCGGTAACTCTGGAAACACCATATATTTT.